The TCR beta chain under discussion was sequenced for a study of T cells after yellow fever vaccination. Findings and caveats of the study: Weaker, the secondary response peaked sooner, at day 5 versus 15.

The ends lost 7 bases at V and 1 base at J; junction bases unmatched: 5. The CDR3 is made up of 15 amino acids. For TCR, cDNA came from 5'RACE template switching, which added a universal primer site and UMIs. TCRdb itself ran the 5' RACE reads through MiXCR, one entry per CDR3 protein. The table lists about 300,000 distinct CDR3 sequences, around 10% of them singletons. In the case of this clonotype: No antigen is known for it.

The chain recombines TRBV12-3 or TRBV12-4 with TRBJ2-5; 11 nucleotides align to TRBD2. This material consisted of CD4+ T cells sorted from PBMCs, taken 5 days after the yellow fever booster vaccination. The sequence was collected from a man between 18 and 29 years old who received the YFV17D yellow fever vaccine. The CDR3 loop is CASTLSGGVQETQYF. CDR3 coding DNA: TGTGCCAGCACCCTTAGCGGGGGGGTCCAAGAGACCCAGTACTTC.